Each of the 5 T cell receptor beta chains below was sequenced from the same sample in a study of blood T cell repertoires in COVID-19. Repertoires were generated with immunoSEQ multiplex PCR, while TCRdb's copy carries only in-frame clones and drops some. This sample yields approximately 450,000 clones, of which approximately 90% are seen a single time; 1% to 1.3% belongs to the top ten. Sequencing was performed on PBMCs or T cells enriched from blood (not recorded which). The source is a man younger than 45 who had recovered from COVID-19.

The J gene is TRBJ1-4, the V gene TRBV29-1; weak D call: TRBD1 (6 bases). This CDR3 has 12 amino acids. The V end was cut by 6 bases, the J end by 8 bases, with 13 bases between. Looked up from germline, CDR1 is SQVTM and CDR2 is ANQGSEA. DNA of the CDR3: TGCAGCGTGGGGGCTCAGGGGGAAAAACTGTTTTTT. Residues: CSVGAQGEKLFF.

The rearrangement joins TRBV2 to TRBJ1-1; D is possibly TRBD1 (6 bases). V lost 6 bases and J 0 bases, leaving 14 bases between the germline ends. This CDR3 comprises 15 residues. The germline V gene has CDR1 SNHLY and CDR2 FYNNEI. The CDR3 coding sequence is TGTGCCAGCAGGACCTCCGGGACATTGAACACTGAAGCTTTCTTT. Protein sequence: CASRTSGTLNTEAFF.

This clone has a single count. CDR3 sequence (DNA): TGCGCCAGCAGCGTTGACACCGGGACAGGGGGAAGGGCTTTCTTT. It codes for CASSVDTGTGGRAFF. The gene calls are TRBV5-1 and TRBJ1-1; 11 nucleotides align to TRBD1. V was pared by 4 bases and J by 11 bases, with 13 bases of the junction left unmatched. The CDR3 length is 15 residues. Germline CDR1 SGHRS, CDR2 YFSETQ.

The V and J genes are TRBV2 and TRBJ2-3, with 12 bases aligning to TRBD2. Germline V CDR1 and CDR2: SNHLY, FYNNEI. V lost 6 bases to trimming and J lost 6 bases; unmatched junction nucleotides: 7. This CDR3 is built from 15 residues. The CDR3 region is CASRVLAGGGDTQYF. The CDR3 DNA is TGTGCCAGCAGGGTCCTAGCGGGAGGGGGTGATACGCAGTATTTT. Full variable domain (remainder filled in from reference TRBV2 and TRBJ2-3): EPEVTQTPSHQVTQMGQEVILRCVPISNHLYFYWYRQILGQKVEFLVSFYNNEISEKSEIFDDQFSVERPDGSNFTLKIRSTKLEDSAMYFCASRVLAGGGDTQYFGPGTRLTVL.

This clone was seen a single time. The chain couples TRBV10-3 to TRBJ2-7, with a weak D call TRBD2 (6 bases). The CDR3 extends over 12 amino acids. Deletions cut 10 bases from V and 4 bases from J, with 14 bases between. Germline V gene data show CDR1 as ENHRY and CDR2 as SYGVKD. In nucleotides, the CDR3 is TGTGCCACGAGTCCAGGAGGGTACGAGCAGTACTTC. It yields the protein CATSPGGYEQYF.